This T cell receptor (beta chain) was captured in a study of OX40 agonist ivuxolimab in advanced cancers. Study in general: Patient treatment consisted of intravenous ivuxolimab administration every 2 weeks at 0.01 to 10 mg/kg. With a range of roughly 20 to 85, age averaged approximately 55 years, and more than 75% were male. Patients with prior anti-PD-1, anti-PD-L1 or anti-CTLA-4 therapy were eligible; 40% had some.

After removal of 0 bases from V and 3 bases from J, the junction contained 7 bases not matched to a gene. The CDR3 contains 19 residues. CDR1 and CDR2 (germline): SGHRS, YFSETQ. Profiled with immunoSEQ multiplex PCR; TCRdb holds only in-frame clones, not every one. Of some 60,000 clones in the sample, about 91% were seen once. The gene calls are TRBV5-1 and TRBJ2-2; TRBD2 matches at 14 bases. The sequence derives from an adult with an advanced solid tumor such as melanoma, head and neck, liver or kidney cancer. Sequencing was performed on CD4+ or CD8+ T cells sorted from blood, taken in a trial of the OX40 agonist ivuxolimab. CDR3 amino acids: CASSLGRLAGGPDTGELFF. Here the CDR3 DNA reads TGCGCCAGCAGCTTGGGGCGACTAGCGGGAGGGCCCGACACCGGGGAGCTGTTTTTT.